What follows are 30 T cell receptor beta chains derived from one specimen sequenced in a study of T cell changes during pregnancy in multiple sclerosis. TCRdb's copy holds only in-frame clones and misses some; the assay was immunoSEQ multiplex PCR. This table holds tens of thousands of clones, approximately 87% found once. Specimen: peripheral blood, collected in the first trimester of pregnancy. Receptors originate from a female donor in good health, enrolled as a control in a pregnancy study.

The chain carries TRBV5-6 and TRBJ2-2; no definite D call. Trimming left V 3 bases short and J 6 bases short, with 15 bases between. The CDR3 has 15 residues. Germline lookup yields CDR1 SGHDT and CDR2 YYEEEE. CDR3: CASSSDLASAGELFF. In nucleotides, the CDR3 is TGTGCCAGCAGCTCCGACTTAGCTAGTGCCGGGGAGCTGTTTTTT.

The chain recombines TRBV30 with TRBJ2-2, with TRBD1 matching over 9 bases. This CDR3 contains 16 residues. Germline assignment: CDR1 GTSNPN and CDR2 SVGIG (reference sequence). The V and J ends lost 0 bases and 6 bases, in that order; junction bases with no gene match: 8. CDR3 region: CAWSVPGQGWAGELFF. The CDR3 region has the DNA TGTGCCTGGAGTGTACCCGGACAGGGGTGGGCCGGGGAGCTGTTTTTT.

The chain links TRBV21-1 to TRBJ1-2; the D segment call TRBD1 is taken from the table without a DNA check. TRBV21-1 has pseudogene status. CDR3 size: 14 residues. The DNA of the CDR3 is TGTGCCAGCAGCCTTATTCAGGGGCACTATGGCTACACCTTC. It translates to CASSLIQGHYGYTF.

To note about this clone: Different DNA sequences within this sample yield the same CDR3. The chain combines TRBV5-1 with TRBJ1-5; 11 positions match TRBD1. V trimming: 2 bases; J trimming: 4 bases; junction bases outside the gene matches: 2. Germline lookup yields CDR1 SGHRS and CDR2 YFSETQ. The CDR3 is made up of 15 amino acids. The CDR3 DNA sequence: TGCGCCAGCAGCTTAGGGACAGGGGGTAATCAGCCCCAGCATTTT. Residues: CASSLGTGGNQPQHF.

V and J are TRBV6-6 and TRBJ2-7, with 7 positions matching TRBD2. CDR1 and CDR2 from the germline V gene are MNHNY and SVGAGI (reference sequence). The CDR3 runs 15 residues. The J segment lost 2 bases and the V segment lost 0 bases, leaving 4 bases of the junction unmatched. The CDR3 bases are TGTGCCAGCAGTTACTCGGGGGGGATCACCTACGAGCAGTACTTC. Protein: CASSYSGGITYEQYF.

Here the CDR3 DNA reads TGTGCCAGCTCACCCCAGGGGACGAGCTATGGCTACACCTTC. Translation gives CASSPQGTSYGYTF. The rearrangement uses TRBV18 and TRBJ1-2; D may be TRBD1 (6 bases). Germline values: CDR1 KGHSH, CDR2 LQKENI. CDR3 length: 14 amino acids. The germline V and J ends were trimmed by 3 bases and 4 bases, with 12 bases remaining between them. Combining the CDR3 with reference TRBV18 and TRBJ1-2 gives the whole variable domain NAGVMQNPRHLVRRRGQEARLRCSPMKGHSHVYWYRQLPEEGLKFMVYLQKENIIDESGMPKERFSAEFPKEGPSILRIQQVVRGDSAAYFCASSPQGTSYGYTFGSGTRLTVV.

The table lists this clone with a few counts. This chain joins TRBV19 and TRBJ1-1; D gene uncertain. Germline-derived CDR1 and CDR2 are LNHDA and SQIVND (reference sequence). The V and J ends lost 11 bases and 3 bases respectively, with 13 bases between them. The CDR3 contains 12 residues. CDR3 residues: CAARSGYTEAFF. The CDR3 DNA follows: TGTGCCGCCAGGTCAGGATACACTGAAGCTTTCTTT.

This sequence joins TRBV7-2 and TRBJ1-1, with 9 nucleotides matching TRBD1. V was clipped by 4 bases and J by 10 bases; unmatched bases: 13. Germline values: CDR1 SGHTA, CDR2 FQGNSA. This CDR3 spans 15 amino acids. The CDR3 region has the DNA TGTGCCAGCAGCTATGGGACAGGGCCTTACTCGGGAGCTTTCTTT. Its protein is CASSYGTGPYSGAFF.

The chain carries TRBV5-8 and TRBJ2-7; possible D gene TRBD1, 6 bases. Germline V lookup: CDR1 SGHTS, CDR2 YDEGEE. The CDR3 contains 12 residues. V was cut by 5 bases and J by 3 bases, with 9 bases left in between. CDR3 sequence reads: CASSKQGYEQYF. The CDR3 region has the DNA TGTGCCAGCAGTAAACAGGGCTACGAGCAGTACTTC.

The chain couples TRBV2 to TRBJ1-4; D remains ambiguous. The V end lost 5 bases, the J end lost 3 bases, and 22 bases lay between the germline ends. Germline V gene data show CDR1 as SNHLY and CDR2 as FYNNEI. CDR3 size: 18 residues. The CDR3 bases are TGTGCCAGCAGTCGGGAGAACCCTACGTGGCCGGCTAATGAAAAACTGTTTTTT. Amino acid sequence: CASSRENPTWPANEKLFF.

The chain carries TRBV30 and TRBJ1-3, with TRBD1 matching 7 bases. The CDR3 runs to 15 residues. CDR1 and CDR2 from the germline V gene are GTSNPN and SVGIG (reference sequence). The trim removed 3 bases at V and 3 bases at J, leaving 8 bases unmatched. In nucleotides, the CDR3 is TGTGCCTGGAGGGGGGACAGTTCATATGGAAACACCATATATTTT. Translation gives CAWRGDSSYGNTIYF.

This chain joins TRBV7-9 and TRBJ1-2; D remains ambiguous. Germline V gives CDR1 SEHNR, CDR2 FQNEAQ (reference sequence). This CDR3 has 15 amino acids. The V end was cut by 5 bases, the J end by 6 bases, with 19 bases between. For the CDR3, the DNA is TGTGCCAGCAGCGTCGGGTCGGGTTCAACCAATGGCTACACCTTC. This codes for CASSVGSGSTNGYTF.

The chain couples TRBV6-1 to TRBJ1-6; 7 nucleotides agree with TRBD1. Germline CDR1 is MNHNS and CDR2 is SASEGT. V shed 9 bases and J 8 bases; nucleotides not matched to a gene: 13. CDR3 length: 15 amino acids. The CDR3 is CASEGGGRVDSPLHF. In nucleotides, the CDR3 is TGTGCCAGTGAAGGAGGGGGCAGGGTAGATTCACCCCTCCACTTT.

This chain joins TRBV10-3 and TRBJ1-1; 8 nucleotides align to TRBD1. The CDR3 covers 18 residues. Germline trimming cut 1 base from V and 4 bases from J; bases unmatched to any gene: 14. From germline, CDR1 is ENHRY and CDR2 SYGVKD. Here the CDR3 reads CAISEWSIRTGLGTEAFF. CDR3 nucleotides: TGTGCCATCAGTGAGTGGTCAATAAGGACAGGGCTTGGCACTGAAGCTTTCTTT.

The chain combines TRBV30 with TRBJ2-1, with D maybe TRBD1 (6 bases). The CDR3 length is 15 residues. V was pared by 7 bases and J by 4 bases, with 20 bases between. The V gene's germline CDR1 is GTSNPN and CDR2 SVGIG (reference sequence). CDR3 DNA: TGTGCCTTCCAAAGGGTGGGGGCCAGTTACAATGAGCAGTTCTTC. Its protein product is CAFQRVGASYNEQFF.

The chain links TRBV5-1 to TRBJ2-7; D remains unclear. The germline V gene encodes CDR1 SGHRS and CDR2 YFSETQ. Trimming left V 4 bases short and J 0 bases short, with 11 bases between. There are 14 residues in the CDR3. CDR3 residues: CASSQDPSSYEQYF. CDR3 in DNA: TGCGCCAGCAGCCAAGACCCTAGCTCCTACGAGCAGTACTTC.

The sample holds a few counts of this clone. Written as DNA, the CDR3 is TGTGCCAGCAGTGAATATCGGTCCGAAACTGAAGCTTTCTTT. This codes for CASSEYRSETEAFF. The gene calls are TRBV25-1 and TRBJ1-1; D is undetermined. Germline V gene lookup returns CDR1 MGHDK and CDR2 SYGVNS. The CDR3 covers 14 residues. Trimming removed 0 bases at V and 5 bases at J, with 10 bases between.

The chain couples TRBV6-5 to TRBJ1-2; D gene unclear. CDR3 length: 12 residues. Trimming cost V 2 bases and J 7 bases, with 8 bases left between them. Germline CDR1 reads MNHEY; CDR2 reads SVGAGI. The CDR3 DNA sequence: TGTGCCAGCAGTTACGAGGGCACTGGCTACACCTTC. This translates into CASSYEGTGYTF.

J is TRBJ1-1 and V is TRBV10-3; D is unclear. The V gene's germline CDR1 is ENHRY and CDR2 SYGVKD. Trimming removed 0 bases from V and 6 bases from J, with 11 bases in between. CDR3 length equals 14 residues. For the CDR3, the DNA is TGTGCCATCAGTGAGTCTGCCAGGATGGCTGAAGCTTTCTTT. Protein: CAISESARMAEAFF.

The V gene is TRBV7-2, the J gene TRBJ1-2; tentative D call: TRBD1 (5 bases). Trimming took off 1 base at V and 1 base at J, with 10 bases between the two ends. The CDR3 runs to 15 residues. Germline V gene sequence: CDR1 SGHTA, CDR2 FQGNSA. The CDR3 nucleotides read TGTGCCAGCAGCTTAGTCAGGGATCTTAACTATGGCTACACCTTC. Its protein is CASSLVRDLNYGYTF.

The chain uses TRBV7-8 and TRBJ2-1, with D perhaps matching TRBD2 (5 bases). V was cut by 4 bases and J by 2 bases, with 6 bases left in between. This CDR3 contains 13 residues. Looked up from germline, CDR1 is SGHVS and CDR2 is FQNEAQ. The CDR3 DNA follows: TGTGCCAGCAGCTACGGGACCTACAATGAGCAGTTCTTC. This encodes CASSYGTYNEQFF.

The rearrangement joins TRBV2 to TRBJ2-3; 8 bases line up with TRBD1. Trimming removed 9 bases from V and 4 bases from J; junction bases left unmatched: 9. The CDR3 extends over 14 amino acids. Germline assignment: CDR1 SNHLY and CDR2 FYNNEI. The CDR3 region has the DNA TGTGCCAGTTTGACAGGGGAAGGGTCAGATACGCAGTATTTT. This encodes CASLTGEGSDTQYF.

The chain couples TRBV2 to TRBJ2-1, with 14 bases aligning to TRBD2. The J segment lost 7 bases and the V segment lost 6 bases, leaving 11 bases of the junction unmatched. Germline V lookup: CDR1 SNHLY, CDR2 FYNNEI. This CDR3 comprises 17 residues. The CDR3, as DNA: TGTGCCAGCAGCGCCCACGTGGGACTAGCGGGAGCAAATGAGCAGTTCTTC. Translating it yields CASSAHVGLAGANEQFF.

J is TRBJ2-4 and V is TRBV29-1; 8 bases map to TRBD1. The V segment lost 6 bases and the J segment 9 bases; nucleotides outside the gene matches: 7. Germline V lookup: CDR1 SQVTM, CDR2 ANQGSEA. CDR3 length: 12 amino acids. CDR3 sequence: CSVETGDGIQYF. The CDR3 nucleotides read TGCAGCGTAGAGACAGGGGACGGCATTCAGTACTTC.

This chain links TRBV7-8 with TRBJ2-1, with 11 bases that match TRBD2. V shed 0 bases and J 8 bases; nucleotides not matched to a gene: 3. CDR1 is SGHVS and CDR2 is FQNEAQ in the germline V gene. CDR3 length equals 15 residues. CDR3 in amino acids: CASSLALAGGHEQFF. The CDR3 DNA follows: TGTGCCAGCAGCTTAGCGCTAGCGGGAGGTCATGAGCAGTTCTTC.

The CDR3 spells CASSPKTDSRGRQYF. The CDR3 bases are TGTGCCAGCAGCCCGAAAACCGACTCCCGCGGCAGGCAGTACTTC. This rearrangement joins TRBV11-1 to TRBJ2-7; D is unresolved. The CDR3 loop spans 15 amino acids. CDR1 and CDR2 (germline): SGHAT, FQDESV (reference sequence). V was cut by 5 bases and J by 9 bases, with 23 bases left in between. Filled out from reference TRBV11-1 and TRBJ2-7, the complete variable domain reads EAEVAQSPRYKITEKSQAVAFWCDPISGHATLYWYRQILGQGPELLVQFQDESVVDDSQLPKDRFSAERLKGVDSTLKIQPAELGDSAMYLCASSPKTDSRGRQYFGPGTRLTVT.

This rearrangement joins TRBV7-2 to TRBJ2-5, with D maybe TRBD2 (6 bases). The CDR3 covers 14 residues. The germline V gene has CDR1 SGHTA and CDR2 FQGNSA. Trimming removed 2 bases at V and 5 bases at J, with 12 bases between. CDR3 DNA sequence: TGTGCCAGCAGCTTATGGAGGGCCGGGGAGACCCAGTACTTC. This gives the protein CASSLWRAGETQYF.

The chain recombines TRBV11-2 with TRBJ1-2, with a tentative D call TRBD1 (5 bases). Trimming stripped 1 base from V and 2 bases from J, with 8 bases between. Germline assignment: CDR1 SGHAT and CDR2 FQNNGV. This CDR3 is 14 amino acids long. Here the CDR3 DNA reads TGTGCCAGCAGCTTAGGTGCAGGGAACTATGGCTACACCTTC. Translated: CASSLGAGNYGYTF.

The chain has TRBV16 and TRBJ2-7; 7 bases are shared with TRBD1. CDR1 and CDR2 (germline): KGHSY, FQNENV. The length of the CDR3 is 15 residues. Trimming at V came to 3 bases and at J to 4 bases, leaving 9 bases not matched to a gene. The CDR3 reads CASSHYAGTEYEQYF. The CDR3 DNA follows: TGTGCCAGCAGCCACTATGCCGGGACAGAGTACGAGCAGTACTTC.

V usage is TRBV2 and J usage is TRBJ2-3; 11 nucleotides align to TRBD1. The trim removed 3 bases at V and 5 bases at J, leaving 4 bases unmatched. The germline CDR1 and CDR2 sequences are SNHLY and FYNNEI. There are 15 residues in the CDR3. CDR3 loop: CASSEDRGPGDTQYF. The CDR3 DNA follows: TGTGCCAGCAGTGAGGACAGGGGGCCAGGAGATACGCAGTATTTT.